A selection of T cell receptor beta chains follows, all from one sample in a study of CD8 T cells in Susac syndrome. TCRdb re-called the immunoSEQ multiplex PCR reads with MiXCR, one entry per CDR3 protein. Of about 130,000 distinct CDR3 sequences in the sample, around 86% are singletons; the top ten hold around 0.5%. The sample taken for sequencing was CD8+ T cells from PBMCs. Source of these receptors: a human donor with multiple sclerosis. Each CDR3 is given with its conserved first and last residue. A D gene is named only where the DNA matches it firmly. For some rows the clone size is stated as once, few or many, or as a class when expanded; others skip it.

TRBJ2-3 | TRBD2 | TRBV12-3/TRBV12-4 | - | TGTGCCAGCAGTCGGAAACTCGGGGGGGATACGCAGTATTTT | CASSRKLGGDTQYF
TRBJ1-1 | - | TRBV7-9 | - | TGTGCCAGCAGCGACGGTTGGACTGAAGCTTTCTTT | CASSDGWTEAFF
TRBJ2-5 | TRBD1 | TRBV5-5 | few | TGTGCCAGCAGCTTGGTAGGGACAGGGAGACATCGGGAGACCCAGTACTTC | CASSLVGTGRHRETQYF
TRBJ2-2 | - | TRBV4-3 | - | TGCGCCAGCAGTCTGGCGGGGTCCGGGGAGCTGTTTTTT | CASSLAGSGELFF
TRBJ2-6 | - | TRBV24-1 | - | TGTGCCACCAGTGACCCCCCGGACCTATCTGGGGCCAACGTCCTGACTTTC | CATSDPPDLSGANVLTF
TRBJ2-1 | TRBD2 | TRBV27 | few | TGTGCCAGCAGTCTCCTTGGGGGGGGGACCTACAATGAGCAGTTCTTC | CASSLLGGGTYNEQFF
TRBJ2-3 | - | TRBV2 | - | TGTGCCAGCGGGGACGGAGACGGAGATACGCAGTATTTT | CASGDGDGDTQYF
TRBJ2-1 | - | TRBV3-1 | - | TGTGCCAGCAGCCAAGAGAATAGACTTAGACAGAGCTCCTACAATGAGCAGTTCTTC | CASSQENRLRQSSYNEQFF
TRBJ2-1 | - | TRBV28 | - | TGTGCCAGCAGTCCTCCAGGCGTGGAGCAGTTCTTC | CASSPPGVEQFF
TRBJ2-3 | - | TRBV12-3/TRBV12-4 | - | TGTGCCAGCACCCTGTGGGGGAGCACAGATACGCAGTATTTT | CASTLWGSTDTQYF
TRBJ1-2 | - | TRBV29-1 | - | TGCAGTGGGGGACCGTCCATTAACTATGGCTACACCTTC | CSGGPSINYGYTF
TRBJ1-1 | TRBD1 | TRBV2 | - | TGTGCCAGCAGTGTAGACAGGGAAGGCCTTAGGGGCACTGAAGCTTTCTTT | CASSVDREGLRGTEAFF
TRBJ1-1 | - | TRBV7-6 | few | TGTGCCAGCAGCTTACGCCCAGGGGATAGGCCTGAAGCTTTCTTT | CASSLRPGDRPEAFF
TRBJ2-5 | TRBD2 | TRBV25-1 | - | TGTGCCAGCGCTATCCTCGTGGGGGGGCAGTACTTC | CASAILVGGQYF
TRBJ1-5 | - | TRBV7-8 | once | TGTGCCAGCACTCAACAGGGATTGAGCAATCAGCCCCAGCATTTT | CASTQQGLSNQPQHF
TRBJ2-1 | TRBD2 | TRBV7-3 | - | TGTGCCAGCAGCTTAGAGTTAGCTAGCGGGAGCAATGAGCAGTTCTTC | CASSLELASGSNEQFF
TRBJ2-1 | - | TRBV29-1 | - | TGCAGCGTTGGTGGGGGAAACGGGGACAATGAGCAGTTCTTC | CSVGGGNGDNEQFF
TRBJ2-5 | - | TRBV4-2 | - | TGTGCCAGCAGCCAAGATCTAGGGGAAAGGGGGTTAGAGACCCAGTACTTC | CASSQDLGERGLETQYF
TRBJ1-2 | TRBD1 | TRBV10-3 | - | TGTGCCATCAGTGACGACAGGGAATCCCAAAGCGACTATGGCTACACCTTC | CAISDDRESQSDYGYTF
TRBJ2-7 | - | TRBV19 | - | TGTGCCAGTAGTATTCGTCCGGGGGAGCAGTACTTC | CASSIRPGEQYF
TRBJ2-7 | TRBD2 | TRBV5-8 | - | TGTGCCAGCAGCTTGGAGGCTAGCGGGGGTACCTACGAGCAGTACTTC | CASSLEASGGTYEQYF
TRBJ1-5 | - | TRBV19 | - | TGTGCCAGCAACATTGGGGGGCGGGGAAATCAGCCCCAGCATTTT | CASNIGGRGNQPQHF